These 9 T cell receptor beta chains share one sample of origin, sequenced in a study of cytomegalovirus exposure and HLA in healthy donors. Vbeta (60) and Jbeta (13) primers were used in the PCR. Method: immunoSEQ multiplex PCR; TCRdb's copy keeps in-frame clones and lacks some. The table includes roughly 200,000 clones, about 80% detected once. The specimen sequenced was PBMCs. These receptors originate from a woman between 40 and 50 years old in good health and CMV-seronegative.

The V call is TRBV27, the J call TRBJ1-1; 10 bases are a match to TRBD1. The CDR3 spans 15 residues. CDR1 and CDR2 from the germline V gene are MNHEY and SMNVEV (reference sequence). With V trimmed by 9 bases and J by 3 bases, 10 bases remained unmatched. CDR3 region: CASSSPGQGDTEAFF. CDR3 nucleotides: TGTGCCAGTTCCTCCCCCGGACAGGGGGACACTGAAGCTTTCTTT.

This rearrangement joins TRBV7-8 to TRBJ1-1; the D gene is possibly TRBD1 (5 bases). CDR3 length: 16 amino acids. With 5 bases removed from V and 2 bases from J, the gap between germline ends came to 18 bases. CDR1 and CDR2 (germline): SGHVS, FQNEAQ. The CDR3 DNA reads TGTGCCAGCAGCGCGAGGCGCGGGGCAGTCAACACTGAAGCTTTCTTT. Translated: CASSARRGAVNTEAFF.

This clone was recorded once. CDR3 sequence reads: CASSPSPGQGRPSGNTIYF. CDR3 DNA: TGTGCCAGCTCACCTTCGCCGGGACAGGGGCGTCCCTCTGGAAACACCATATATTTT. This chain links TRBV18 with TRBJ1-3, with 10 positions matching TRBD1. With 3 bases clipped from V and 0 bases from J, the junction kept 11 bases outside the gene matches. This CDR3 contains 19 residues. The germline V gene encodes CDR1 KGHSH and CDR2 LQKENI.

This clone was found a few times. This chain joins TRBV6-5 and TRBJ2-1; unclear D gene. CDR1 and CDR2 (germline): MNHEY, SVGAGI. The CDR3 extends over 12 amino acids. V was clipped by 6 bases and J by 4 bases, with 7 bases between them. The CDR3 bases are TGTGCCAGCAGAAATCTGTACAATGAGCAGTTCTTC. Its translation: CASRNLYNEQFF.

This clone was observed a handful of times. V gene TRBV6-6 combines with J gene TRBJ1-1, with D maybe TRBD1 (6 bases). V was cut by 7 bases and J by 1 base, with 19 bases left in between. The germline gives CDR1 MNHNY, CDR2 SVGAGI (reference sequence). The CDR3 totals 16 residues. CDR3 nucleotides: TGTGCCAGCATAGGTGTACAGGGTGGTAGGAACACTGAAGCTTTCTTT. This translates into CASIGVQGGRNTEAFF.

The V call is TRBV10-1, the J call TRBJ1-1; D gene uncertain. This CDR3 has 18 amino acids. Trimming removed 8 bases at V and 4 bases at J, with 29 bases between. CDR1 and CDR2 (germline): WNHNN, SYGVQD (reference sequence). The chain's CDR3 is CASSTITSYHFFLTEAFF. DNA for the CDR3: TGCGCCAGCTCTACCATCACCTCCTATCACTTTTTCCTCACTGAAGCTTTCTTT.

The chain links TRBV19 to TRBJ1-5; no definite D call. V shed 7 bases and J shed 4 bases, with 8 bases lying between them. Germline values: CDR1 LNHDA, CDR2 SQIVND (reference sequence). The length of the CDR3 is 12 residues. CDR3 amino acids: CASIGSNQPQHF. As DNA, the CDR3 is TGTGCCAGTATTGGCAGTAATCAGCCCCAGCATTTT.

The chain combines TRBV14 with TRBJ1-4, with unresolved D. The germline CDR1 and CDR2 sequences are SGHDN and FVKESK. Trimming removed 1 base at V and 3 bases at J, with 12 bases between. This CDR3 is 16 amino acids long. The CDR3 DNA reads TGTGCCAGCAGCCAAGGCCCCCATCCGGCTAATGAAAAACTGTTTTTT. Residues: CASSQGPHPANEKLFF.

The rearrangement links TRBV6-5 to TRBJ1-2, with D tentatively TRBD1 (6 bases). This CDR3 has 14 amino acids. Germline CDR1 is MNHEY and CDR2 is SVGAGI. Trimming cost V 6 bases and J 0 bases, with 11 bases left between them. CDR3 sequence reads: CASSLQGPNYGYTF. The CDR3 DNA reads TGTGCCAGCAGCCTCCAGGGGCCTAACTATGGCTACACCTTC.